This entry concerns a single T cell receptor (beta chain). The antigen is unknown. Sequenced by immunoSEQ multiplex PCR; TCRdb stores in-frame clones only, minus some. Of fewer than 75,000 clones listed, around 87% were seen once; the top ten hold approximately 4%. V lost 0 bases and J lost 4, with 10 bases in between. CDR3 length equals 15 residues. Looked up from germline, CDR1 is SGHAT and CDR2 is FQNNGV. This record belongs to a study of OX40 agonist ivuxolimab in advanced cancers. Whole-study context: In this cohort, patients received ivuxolimab, an agonistic anti-OX40 (CD134) antibody. Eligibility rules accepted prior anti-PD-1, anti-PD-L1 or anti-CTLA-4 therapy, and 30% to 40% had some.

Overall study results and limits: At 0.1 to 3.0 mg/kg and by week 6, CD4+ and CD8+ T cells in the blood had expanded clonally.

This material consisted of CD4+ or CD8+ T cells sorted from blood, taken in a trial of the OX40 agonist ivuxolimab. The V and J genes are TRBV11-2 and TRBJ1-5, with a possible D match to TRBD1 (5 bases). This receptor was taken from an adult with an advanced solid tumor such as melanoma, head and neck, liver or kidney cancer. The CDR3 DNA follows: TGTGCCAGCAGCTTAGATAGGGGAGAGAATCAGCCCCAGCATTTT. It is translated as CASSLDRGENQPQHF.